Listed here are 12 T cell receptor beta chains from one sample, sequenced in a study of control samples from healthy donors and cancer patients. TCRdb keeps only in-frame clones here, not all; method: immunoSEQ multiplex PCR. Of about 75,000 clones detected, roughly 94% appear once; the ten largest clones hold under 7.5%. The specimen sequenced was blood. These TCRs come from a woman aged 40 to 50 in good health.

This clone appeared once. The chain combines TRBV11-3 with TRBJ2-7; D may be TRBD1 (5 bases). Germline assignment: CDR1 SGHNT and CDR2 YENEEA. The CDR3 length is 13 residues. The V end lost 4 bases, the J end lost 1 base, and 8 bases lay between the germline ends. This CDR3 reads CASSSRQSYEQYF. DNA of the CDR3: TGTGCCAGCAGCTCCAGACAGTCCTACGAGCAGTACTTC. Looking up the rest from reference TRBV11-3 and TRBJ2-7 gives the full variable domain: EAGVVQSPRYKIIEKKQPVAFWCNPISGHNTLYWYLQNLGQGPELLIRYENEEAVDDSQLPKDRFSAERLKGVDSTLKIQPAELGDSAVYLCASSSRQSYEQYFGPGTRLTVT.

The rearrangement joins TRBV2 to TRBJ2-7; 9 nucleotides line up with TRBD2. The V gene end was trimmed by 3 bases and the J gene end by 5 bases; junction bases not matched to a gene: 11. This CDR3 comprises 16 residues. Germline V gene sequence: CDR1 SNHLY, CDR2 FYNNEI. CDR3 residues: CASSDVWLAGSHEQYF. The CDR3 bases are TGTGCCAGCAGTGACGTATGGCTAGCGGGAAGCCACGAGCAGTACTTC.

This chain connects TRBV5-6 to TRBJ1-5, with a tentative D call TRBD1 (5 bases). Germline CDR1 and CDR2: SGHDT and YYEEEE. CDR3 length equals 15 residues. V was shortened by 0 bases and J by 2 bases, with 9 bases between the two germline ends. CDR3 nucleotides: TGTGCCAGCAGCTTGGCCGGGGCGGGCAATCAGCCCCAGCATTTT. Translating it yields CASSLAGAGNQPQHF. Full variable domain (missing parts from reference TRBV5-6 and TRBJ1-5): DAGVTQSPTHLIKTRGQQVTLRCSPKSGHDTVSWYQQALGQGPQFIFQYYEEEERQRGNFPDRFSGHQFPNYSSELNVNALLLGDSALYLCASSLAGAGNQPQHFGDGTRLSIL.

V gene TRBV20-1 combines with J gene TRBJ1-2; tentatively, D is TRBD1 (5 bases). The CDR3 has 11 residues. The germline V gene encodes CDR1 DFQATT and CDR2 SNEGSKA (reference sequence). V was clipped by 7 bases and J by 3 bases, with 9 bases between them. In DNA form, the CDR3 reads TGCAGTGGGGAACAGGACTATGGCTACACCTTC. This encodes CSGEQDYGYTF.

The chain joins TRBV14 to TRBJ2-5; D ambiguous. V lost 4 bases, J lost 4 bases, and 7 bases lay in between. The CDR3 is 12 residues long. Germline CDR1 is SGHDN and CDR2 is FVKESK. As DNA, the CDR3 is TGTGCCAGCAGCCCTAACCGAGAGACCCAGTACTTC. Amino acids: CASSPNRETQYF.

The chain employs TRBV4-2 and TRBJ2-7; D may correspond to TRBD1 or TRBD2 (5 bases each). This CDR3 contains 14 residues. The ends were cut back, 1 base at V and 5 bases at J, with 12 bases in the middle. CDR1 is LGHNA, CDR2 YNFKEQ, per germline. CDR3 in amino acids: CASSQGGDLHEQYF. CDR3 nucleotide sequence: TGTGCCAGCAGCCAAGGAGGGGATTTGCACGAGCAGTACTTC.

This clone was seen a single time. This chain connects TRBV15 to TRBJ2-5; TRBD1 might be the D (6 bases). The CDR3 spans 15 residues. CDR1 and CDR2 (germline): LNHNV, YYDKDF (reference sequence). Trimming pared 2 bases from V and 2 bases from J, leaving 12 bases between. The CDR3 spells CATSRRTVNQETQYF. For the CDR3, the DNA is TGTGCCACCAGCAGAAGGACAGTCAATCAAGAGACCCAGTACTTC.

The J gene is TRBJ2-5, the V gene TRBV4-2, with D perhaps assigned TRBD1 or TRBD2 (6 bases each). V was cut by 0 bases and J by 5 bases, with 13 bases left in between. CDR3 length equals 15 residues. In germline, CDR1 is LGHNA, CDR2 YNFKEQ. CDR3 DNA sequence: TGTGCCAGCAGCCAAGATGAGGGGGGCGGGGAGACCCAGTACTTC. It yields the protein CASSQDEGGGETQYF.

The chain is built from TRBV4-2 and TRBJ2-1; 10 nucleotides align to TRBD2. Per germline, CDR1 LGHNA and CDR2 YNFKEQ. The CDR3 consists of 15 residues. The V gene end was trimmed by 2 bases and the J gene end by 5 bases; junction bases not matched to a gene: 3. The CDR3: CASSQHLAGDNEQFF. The CDR3 nucleotides read TGTGCCAGCAGCCAACACCTAGCGGGGGACAATGAGCAGTTCTTC.

The chain uses TRBV12-3 or TRBV12-4 and TRBJ2-7, with a weak D call TRBD1 (6 bases). Deletions cut 6 bases from V and 4 bases from J, with 10 bases between. The CDR3 contains 12 residues. In DNA, the CDR3 is TGTGCCAGCAGCCCTCAGGGGTACGAGCAGTACTTC. This sequence encodes CASSPQGYEQYF.

The V call is TRBV6-5, the J call TRBJ1-2; D possibly corresponds to TRBD1 (5 bases). The CDR3 length is 14 residues. V lost 4 bases, J lost 3 bases, and 12 bases lay in between. Germline loops: CDR1 MNHEY, CDR2 SVGAGI. In DNA, the CDR3 is TGTGCCAGCAGTTCGGGACCGAGGGACTATGGCTACACCTTC. Its protein is CASSSGPRDYGYTF.

The rearrangement joins TRBV5-1 to TRBJ1-2, with a weak D call TRBD1 (5 bases). Germline V CDR1 and CDR2: SGHRS, YFSETQ. V gave up 3 bases and J gave up 4 bases, with 10 bases separating them. The CDR3 contains 13 residues. For the CDR3, the DNA is TGCGCCAGCAGCTCGGACGGGGCCTATGGCTACACCTTC. As protein: CASSSDGAYGYTF.